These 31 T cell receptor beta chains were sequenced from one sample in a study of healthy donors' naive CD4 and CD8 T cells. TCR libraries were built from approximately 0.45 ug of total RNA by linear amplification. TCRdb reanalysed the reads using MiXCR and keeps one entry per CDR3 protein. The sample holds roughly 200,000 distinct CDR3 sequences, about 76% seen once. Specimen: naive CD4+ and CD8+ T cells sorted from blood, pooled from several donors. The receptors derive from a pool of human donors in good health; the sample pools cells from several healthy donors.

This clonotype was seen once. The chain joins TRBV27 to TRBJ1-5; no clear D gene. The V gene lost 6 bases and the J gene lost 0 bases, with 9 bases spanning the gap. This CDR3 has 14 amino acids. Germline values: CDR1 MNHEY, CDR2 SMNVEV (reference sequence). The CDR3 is CASRSTGSNQPQHF. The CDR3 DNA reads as TGTGCCAGCAGATCGACTGGTAGCAATCAGCCCCAGCATTTT.

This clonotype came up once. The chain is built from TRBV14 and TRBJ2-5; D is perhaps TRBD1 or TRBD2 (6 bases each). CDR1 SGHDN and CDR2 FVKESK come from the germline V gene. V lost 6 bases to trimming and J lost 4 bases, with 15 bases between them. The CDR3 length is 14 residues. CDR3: CASSYGGQGETQYF. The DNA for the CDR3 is TGTGCCAGCAGTTACGGGGGCCAGGGAGAGACCCAGTACTTC.

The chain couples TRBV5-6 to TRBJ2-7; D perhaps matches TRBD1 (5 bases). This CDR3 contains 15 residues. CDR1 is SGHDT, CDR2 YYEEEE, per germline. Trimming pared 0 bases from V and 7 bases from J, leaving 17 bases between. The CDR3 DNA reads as TGTGCCAGCAGCTTGGCGACAGTCCCTCTGCAGGAGCAGTACTTC. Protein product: CASSLATVPLQEQYF.

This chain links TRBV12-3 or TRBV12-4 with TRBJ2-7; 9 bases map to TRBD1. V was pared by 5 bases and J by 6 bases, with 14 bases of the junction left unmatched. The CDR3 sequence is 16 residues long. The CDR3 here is CASSTPGQGPTSEQYF. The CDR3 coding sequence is TGTGCCAGCAGTACTCCGGGACAGGGTCCCACATCCGAGCAGTACTTC.

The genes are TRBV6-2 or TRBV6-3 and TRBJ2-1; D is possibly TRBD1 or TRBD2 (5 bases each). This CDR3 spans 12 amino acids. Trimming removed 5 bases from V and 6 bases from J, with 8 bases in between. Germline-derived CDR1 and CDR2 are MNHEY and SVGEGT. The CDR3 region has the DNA TGTGCCAGCAGTGGGACGGTCAATGAGCAGTTCTTC. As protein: CASSGTVNEQFF.

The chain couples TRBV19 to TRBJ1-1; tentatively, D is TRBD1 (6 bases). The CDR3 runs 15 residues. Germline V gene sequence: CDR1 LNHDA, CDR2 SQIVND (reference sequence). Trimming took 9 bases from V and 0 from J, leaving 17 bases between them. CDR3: CASKRLGTLNTEAFF. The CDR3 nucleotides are TGTGCCAGCAAAAGACTCGGGACACTGAACACTGAAGCTTTCTTT.

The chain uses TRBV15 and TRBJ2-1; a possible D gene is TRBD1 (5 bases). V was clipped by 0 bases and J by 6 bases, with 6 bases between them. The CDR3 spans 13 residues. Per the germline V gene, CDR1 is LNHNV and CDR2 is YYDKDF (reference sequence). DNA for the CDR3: TGTGCCACCAGCAGAGATAGGGGCAATGAGCAGTTCTTC. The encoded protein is CATSRDRGNEQFF.

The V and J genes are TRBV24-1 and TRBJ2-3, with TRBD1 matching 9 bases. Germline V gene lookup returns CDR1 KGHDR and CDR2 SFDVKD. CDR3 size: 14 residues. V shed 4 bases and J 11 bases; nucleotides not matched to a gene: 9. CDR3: CATSEGTGSRLQYF. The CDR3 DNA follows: TGTGCCACCAGTGAAGGGACAGGGAGCCGTCTGCAGTATTTT.

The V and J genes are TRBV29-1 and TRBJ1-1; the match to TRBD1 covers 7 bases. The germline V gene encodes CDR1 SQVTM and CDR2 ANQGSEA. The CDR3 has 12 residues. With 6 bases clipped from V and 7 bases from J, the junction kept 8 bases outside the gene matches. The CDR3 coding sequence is TGCAGCGTGAGTGAGGGGGCGGGTGAAGCTTTCTTT. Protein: CSVSEGAGEAFF. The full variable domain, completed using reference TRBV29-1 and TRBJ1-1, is SAVISQKPSRDICQRGTSLTIQCQVDSQVTMMFWYRQQPGQSLTLIATANQGSEATYESGFVIDKFPISRPNLTFSTLTVSNMSPEDSSIYLCSVSEGAGEAFFGQGTRLTVV.

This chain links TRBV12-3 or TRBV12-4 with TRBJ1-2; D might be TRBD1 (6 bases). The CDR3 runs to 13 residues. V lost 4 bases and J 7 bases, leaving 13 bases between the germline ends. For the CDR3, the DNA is TGTGCCAGCAGTTCCTCGGAGGGGGGTGGCTACACCTTC. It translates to CASSSSEGGGYTF.

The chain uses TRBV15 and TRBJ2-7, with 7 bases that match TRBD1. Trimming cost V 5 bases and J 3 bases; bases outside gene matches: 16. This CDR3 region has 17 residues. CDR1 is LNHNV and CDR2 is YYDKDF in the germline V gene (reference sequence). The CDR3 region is CATSLLRRTGDNYEQYF. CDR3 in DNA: TGTGCCACCAGCCTCCTCCGTAGAACAGGGGACAACTACGAGCAGTACTTC.

The CDR3 bases are TGTGCCAGCAGTTTAGCTAGCGTGTTTAGCACAGATACGCAGTATTTT. Translated, it gives CASSLASVFSTDTQYF. The chain couples TRBV27 to TRBJ2-3; D is possibly TRBD2 (6 bases). This CDR3 contains 16 residues. CDR1 and CDR2 (germline): MNHEY, SMNVEV (reference sequence). Trimming stripped 2 bases from V and 0 bases from J, with 12 bases between.

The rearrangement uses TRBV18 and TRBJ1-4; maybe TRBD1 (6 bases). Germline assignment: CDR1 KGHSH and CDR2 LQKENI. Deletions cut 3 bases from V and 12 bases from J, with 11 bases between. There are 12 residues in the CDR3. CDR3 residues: CASSPRAGELFF. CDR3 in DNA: TGTGCCAGCTCACCTCGAGCAGGGGAACTGTTTTTT. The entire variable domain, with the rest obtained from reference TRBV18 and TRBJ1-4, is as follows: NAGVMQNPRHLVRRRGQEARLRCSPMKGHSHVYWYRQLPEEGLKFMVYLQKENIIDESGMPKERFSAEFPKEGPSILRIQQVVRGDSAAYFCASSPRAGELFFGSGTQLSVL.

CDR3 sequence: CASSPFGLPHGYTF. DNA of the CDR3: TGTGCCAGCAGTCCTTTCGGACTTCCCCATGGCTACACCTTC. The chain employs TRBV27 and TRBJ1-2; D ambiguous. This CDR3 spans 14 amino acids. Looked up from germline, CDR1 is MNHEY and CDR2 is SMNVEV (reference sequence). Trimming took 5 bases from V and 6 from J, leaving 16 bases between them.

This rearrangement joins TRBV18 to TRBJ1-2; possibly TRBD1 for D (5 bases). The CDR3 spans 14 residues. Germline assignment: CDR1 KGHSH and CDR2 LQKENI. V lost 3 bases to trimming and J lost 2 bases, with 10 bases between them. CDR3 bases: TGTGCCAGCTCACCTTGGGACGGGAACTATGGCTACACCTTC. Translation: CASSPWDGNYGYTF.

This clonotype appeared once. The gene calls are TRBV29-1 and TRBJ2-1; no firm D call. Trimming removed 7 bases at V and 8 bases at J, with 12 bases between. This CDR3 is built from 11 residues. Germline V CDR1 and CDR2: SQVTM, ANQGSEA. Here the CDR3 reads CSAEPADEQFF. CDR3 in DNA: TGCAGCGCTGAGCCCGCCGATGAGCAGTTCTTC.

The chain's CDR3 is CASSEPGLGETQYF. The CDR3 DNA follows: TGTGCCAGCAGCGAGCCGGGCCTGGGAGAGACCCAGTACTTC. The chain carries TRBV7-6 and TRBJ2-5, with no clear D. The V end was cut by 5 bases, the J end by 4 bases, with 14 bases between. Germline V gives CDR1 SGHVS, CDR2 FNYEAQ. This CDR3 has 14 residues.

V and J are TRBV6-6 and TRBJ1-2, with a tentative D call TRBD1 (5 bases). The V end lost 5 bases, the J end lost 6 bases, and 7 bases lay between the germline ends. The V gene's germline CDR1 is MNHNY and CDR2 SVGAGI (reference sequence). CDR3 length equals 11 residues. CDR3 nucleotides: TGTGCCAGCAGTCGGGGGAATGGCTACACCTTC. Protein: CASSRGNGYTF.

The CDR3 nucleotides read TGCAGTGCTAGTGAGGGTATAAGCTACACCTTC. It specifies CSASEGISYTF. The chain joins TRBV20-1 to TRBJ1-2; no firm D call. Germline loops: CDR1 DFQATT, CDR2 SNEGSKA (reference sequence). This CDR3 contains 11 residues. Trimming cost V 3 bases and J 9 bases, with 11 bases left between them.

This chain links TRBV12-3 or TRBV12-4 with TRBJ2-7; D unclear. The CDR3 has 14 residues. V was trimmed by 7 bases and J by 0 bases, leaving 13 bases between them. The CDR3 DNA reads TGTGCCAGCACCAAGGCAACAGACTCCTACGAGCAGTACTTC. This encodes CASTKATDSYEQYF.

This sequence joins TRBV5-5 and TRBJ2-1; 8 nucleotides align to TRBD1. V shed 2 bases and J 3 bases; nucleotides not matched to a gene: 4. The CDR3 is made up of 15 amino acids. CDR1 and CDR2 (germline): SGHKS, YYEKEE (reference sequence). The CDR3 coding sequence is TGTGCCAGCAGCTTCCGACAGGGGAACTACAATGAGCAGTTCTTC. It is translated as CASSFRQGNYNEQFF.

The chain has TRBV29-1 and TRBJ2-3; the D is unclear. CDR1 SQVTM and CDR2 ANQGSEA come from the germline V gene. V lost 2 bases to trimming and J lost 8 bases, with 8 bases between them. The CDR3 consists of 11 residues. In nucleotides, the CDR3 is TGCAGCGTTGAACGGCTCGGTACGCAGTATTTT. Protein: CSVERLGTQYF.

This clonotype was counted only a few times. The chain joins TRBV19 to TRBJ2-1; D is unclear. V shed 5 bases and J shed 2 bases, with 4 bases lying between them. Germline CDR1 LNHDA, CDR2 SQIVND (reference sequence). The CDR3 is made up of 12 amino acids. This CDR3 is CASSDTYNEQFF. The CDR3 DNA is TGTGCCAGTAGTGATACCTACAATGAGCAGTTCTTC.

DNA of the CDR3: TGCAGCGAGACCGGGACTTACACAGATACGCAGTATTTT. Translated, it gives CSETGTYTDTQYF. The chain uses TRBV29-1 and TRBJ2-3; a possible D gene is TRBD2 (6 bases). The CDR3 contains 13 residues. The germline gives CDR1 SQVTM, CDR2 ANQGSEA. V gave up 7 bases and J gave up 2 bases, with 13 bases separating them.

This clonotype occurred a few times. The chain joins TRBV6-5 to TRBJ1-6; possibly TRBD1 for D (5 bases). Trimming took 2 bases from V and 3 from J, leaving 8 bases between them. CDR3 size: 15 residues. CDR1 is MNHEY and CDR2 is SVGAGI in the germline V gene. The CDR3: CASSYETDYNSPLHF. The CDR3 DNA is TGTGCCAGCAGTTACGAGACAGACTATAATTCACCCCTCCACTTT.

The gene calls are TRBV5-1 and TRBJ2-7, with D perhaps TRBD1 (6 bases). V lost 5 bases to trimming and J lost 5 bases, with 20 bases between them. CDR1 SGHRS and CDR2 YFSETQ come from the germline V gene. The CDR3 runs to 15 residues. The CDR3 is CASRFLETGSHEQYF. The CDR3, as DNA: TGCGCCAGCAGGTTCCTGGAGACAGGATCCCACGAGCAGTACTTC.

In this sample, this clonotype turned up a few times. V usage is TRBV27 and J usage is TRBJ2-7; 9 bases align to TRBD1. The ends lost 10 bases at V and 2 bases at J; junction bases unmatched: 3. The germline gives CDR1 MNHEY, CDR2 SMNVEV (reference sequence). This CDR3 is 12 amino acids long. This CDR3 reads CATRTGAYEQYF. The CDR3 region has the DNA TGTGCCACCCGGACAGGGGCCTACGAGCAGTACTTC.

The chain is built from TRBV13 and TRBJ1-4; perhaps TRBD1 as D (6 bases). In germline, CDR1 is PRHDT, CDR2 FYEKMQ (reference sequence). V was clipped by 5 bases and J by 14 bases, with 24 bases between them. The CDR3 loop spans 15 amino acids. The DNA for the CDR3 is TGTGCCAGCAGCCAAGACAGGTATGAAAAGGAAGAGCTGTTTTTT. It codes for CASSQDRYEKEELFF.

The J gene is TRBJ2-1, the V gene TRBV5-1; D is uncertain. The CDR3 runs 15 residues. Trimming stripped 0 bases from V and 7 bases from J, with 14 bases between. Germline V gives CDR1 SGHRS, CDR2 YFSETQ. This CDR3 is CASSLAGGVGNEQFF. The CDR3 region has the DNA TGCGCCAGCAGCTTGGCAGGCGGAGTTGGGAATGAGCAGTTCTTC.

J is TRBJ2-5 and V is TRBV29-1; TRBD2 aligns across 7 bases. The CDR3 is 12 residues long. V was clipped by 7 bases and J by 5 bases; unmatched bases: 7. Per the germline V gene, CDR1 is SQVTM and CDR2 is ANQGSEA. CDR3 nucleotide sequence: TGCAGCGCCCGACTAGCATTTGAGACCCAGTACTTC. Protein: CSARLAFETQYF.

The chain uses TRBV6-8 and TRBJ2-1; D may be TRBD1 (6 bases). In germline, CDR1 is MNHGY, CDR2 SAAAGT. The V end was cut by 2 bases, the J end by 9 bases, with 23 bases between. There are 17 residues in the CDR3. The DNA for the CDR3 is TGTGCCAGCAGTTACGGCGAGGGAGAGGGGGAAGGGAGTGAGCAGTTCTTC. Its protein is CASSYGEGEGEGSEQFF.